The entry below describes one TCR beta chain. These data are taken from a study of shared clonotypes between healthy human individuals. Overall study context: The donors, two women and three men, were aged 18 to 49.

The naive CD8 fraction comprised CD45RO-negative cells positively selected for CCR7 and excluded terminally differentiated effector memory CD45RA+ cells. Sequencing was performed with immunoSEQ multiplex PCR; in TCRdb, only in-frame clones are kept and a portion is missing. The top ten hold over 1.5% of the sample, which has about 2.1 million clones, 90% to 95% seen once. The CDR3 runs to 14 residues. CDR1 GTSNPN and CDR2 SVGIG come from the germline V gene (reference sequence). Trimming took off 4 bases at V and 3 bases at J, with 14 bases between the two ends. This chain joins TRBV30 and TRBJ2-3; tentative D call: TRBD1 (5 bases). The sequencing sample was made of naive CD8+ T cells from PBMCs. This receptor was identified in a man aged 18-30 years in good health. Some clones in this sample may be carry-over from other donors' samples. The CDR3 sequence: CAWKSLKGTDTQYF. CDR3 nucleotides: TGTGCCTGGAAATCCCTGAAGGGGACAGATACGCAGTATTTT.